Reported below is one T cell receptor (beta chain). As yet, its antigen is unknown. Some clones are missing from TCRdb's copy, which holds only in-frame ones; the method was immunoSEQ multiplex PCR. The sample lists some 80,000 clones, about 90% seen once, with about 8% in the top ten. The data were taken from a study of OX40 agonist ivuxolimab in advanced cancers. Whole-study findings and limits: Partial responders dosed at 0.1-3.0 mg/kg displayed clonal expansion ranking among the lowest.

Material: CD4+ or CD8+ T cells sorted from blood, obtained in a trial of the OX40 agonist ivuxolimab. The receptor's source is an adult with an advanced solid tumor such as melanoma, head and neck, liver or kidney cancer.

CDR3 DNA: TGTGCCAGCAGCCTGAGTTGGAATGAGCAGTTCTTC. This sequence encodes CASSLSWNEQFF. This rearrangement joins TRBV5-6 to TRBJ2-1; D is uncertain. The CDR3 sequence is 12 residues long. The V gene lost 4 bases and the J gene lost 7 bases, with 9 bases spanning the gap. CDR1 and CDR2 from the germline V gene are SGHDT and YYEEEE.